The 12 T cell receptor beta chains below come from one sample, sequenced in a study of T-cell reconstitution after alpha-beta-depleted transplantation in children (dated by TCRdb to 2016 to 2018). The library was obtained by PCR. Reads for this sample came from an Illumina HiSeq 2500. Molecular barcoding was employed in the preparation of TCR libraries, with unique molecular identifiers being used to normalize TCRbeta repertoire quantification. TCRdb redid the processing of the public reads, applying fastp at Q25 and MiXCR, and retained in-frame beta chains. Merged by CDR3 protein, the rows form single entries marked with the most common genes and DNA. This sample comprises approximately 30,000 distinct CDR3 sequences, 6.3% of them detected only once. The top ten clonotypes cover around 6.6% of the sample. The meaning of the sample's treatment or condition label: allogeneic hematopoietic cell transplantation with graft depleted of TCRalphabeta T cells and CD19 B cells.

The sequences come from PBMCs, mostly from graft donor cells, collected 180 days after TCRalphabeta/CD19-depleted stem cell transplant. The receptors shown here come from a male patient between 5 and 17 years old who had a stem cell transplant for acute myeloid leukemia, so the T cells may come from the graft donor.

This clonotype was seen only a few times. The chain uses TRBV23-1 and TRBJ2-1; TRBD1 or TRBD2 may be the D gene (6 bases each). TRBV23-1 is classed as an ORF, of uncertain function. V lost 7 bases, J lost 5 bases, and 18 bases lay in between. The CDR3 is made up of 15 amino acids. CDR3 loop: CASIRGCWGDNEQFF. In DNA form, the CDR3 reads TGCGCCAGCATCAGGGGATGTTGGGGGGACAATGAGCAGTTCTTC.

Ten or more counts support this clonotype. V is TRBV12-3 or TRBV12-4 and J is TRBJ2-1, with 12 nucleotides matching TRBD2. The CDR3 is 17 amino acids. J was trimmed by 4 bases and V by 5 bases; bases with no gene match: 9. The CDR3 loop reads CASSPRGGLAGYNEQFF. The CDR3 nucleotides read TGTGCCAGCAGTCCCAGGGGAGGACTAGCGGGGTACAATGAGCAGTTCTTC.

This clonotype appeared many times. The chain has TRBV7-2 and TRBJ1-2; a possible D gene is TRBD1 (6 bases). The V gene's germline CDR1 is SGHTA and CDR2 FQGNSA. V was trimmed by 0 bases and J by 6 bases, leaving 14 bases between them. The CDR3 extends over 15 amino acids. The CDR3 bases are TGTGCCAGCAGCTTAGCACGGGGGCGCGGGGATGGCTACACCTTC. Its protein product is CASSLARGRGDGYTF.

There are many counts of this clonotype. The chain employs TRBV28 and TRBJ2-5; a weak D match, TRBD1 (5 bases). Between the trimmed V and J ends, which lost 7 bases and 2 bases, there was a span of 23 bases. Germline CDR1 reads MDHEN; CDR2 reads SYDVKM. The CDR3 is 17 residues long. The CDR3 sequence: CASKPPPAGWDQETQYF. The CDR3 DNA follows: TGTGCCAGCAAACCCCCCCCCGCAGGGTGGGATCAAGAGACCCAGTACTTC.

This clonotype was seen repeatedly, ten times or more. The chain recombines TRBV5-5 with TRBJ2-7; D is uncertain. This CDR3 is built from 14 residues. The V gene lost 0 bases and the J gene lost 2 bases, with 9 bases spanning the gap. Germline V gene data show CDR1 as SGHKS and CDR2 as YYEKEE (reference sequence). The CDR3 protein is CASSLGLGTYEQYF. Here the CDR3 DNA reads TGTGCCAGCAGCTTGGGTCTGGGAACCTACGAGCAGTACTTC.

This clonotype was seen repeatedly, ten times or more. The chain carries TRBV9 and TRBJ2-2; 11 bases agree with TRBD2. The CDR3 is 16 amino acids. Trimming took 2 bases from V and 8 from J; bases not matched to a gene: 8. Germline assignment: CDR1 SGDLS and CDR2 YYNGEE. The CDR3: CASSVIAGGHPGELFF. The CDR3 DNA sequence: TGTGCCAGCAGCGTGATAGCGGGAGGGCATCCGGGGGAGCTGTTTTTT.

This clonotype appeared many times. The rearrangement uses TRBV5-1 and TRBJ2-3, with 8 nucleotides matching TRBD2. The V gene end was trimmed by 3 bases and the J gene end by 1 base; junction bases not matched to a gene: 10. Per germline, CDR1 SGHRS and CDR2 YFSETQ. The CDR3 is made up of 17 amino acids. The CDR3 DNA is TGCGCCAGCAGCTCGCAAGGCCAACTAGCGGGCACAGATACGCAGTATTTT. Translated: CASSSQGQLAGTDTQYF.

This sequence joins TRBV23-1 and TRBJ2-5; possibly TRBD1 for D (5 bases). TRBV23-1 has ORF status, its function being uncertain. The CDR3 loop spans 14 amino acids. V lost 0 bases to trimming and J lost 3 bases, with 8 bases between them. The CDR3 loop is CASSQSLTEETQYF. CDR3 nucleotides: TGCGCCAGCAGTCAATCGTTGACAGAAGAGACCCAGTACTTC.

This clonotype was counted ten times or more. This rearrangement joins TRBV19 to TRBJ1-2; D may be TRBD1 (6 bases). Germline CDR1 reads LNHDA; CDR2 reads SQIVND (reference sequence). V lost 3 bases to trimming and J lost 3 bases, with 8 bases between them. The CDR3 contains 13 residues. As DNA, the CDR3 is TGTGCCAGTAGTATGACAGGCCACTATGGCTACACCTTC. As protein: CASSMTGHYGYTF.

This clonotype was counted ten times or more. The V and J genes are TRBV6-5 and TRBJ2-5, with 7 bases fitting TRBD1. CDR1 MNHEY and CDR2 SVGAGI come from the germline V gene. The CDR3 extends over 14 amino acids. J was trimmed by 2 bases and V by 5 bases; bases with no gene match: 5. CDR3 DNA: TGTGCCAGCAGTCACGACAGGGTTCAAGAGACCCAGTACTTC. It encodes CASSHDRVQETQYF.

This clonotype showed up many times. J is TRBJ1-1 and V is TRBV2; a weak D match, TRBD1 (6 bases). This CDR3 is 14 amino acids long. The germline gives CDR1 SNHLY, CDR2 FYNNEI. V was pared by 2 bases and J by 4 bases, with 11 bases between. Written as DNA, the CDR3 is TGTGCCAGCAGTGAACAGGGGCAGCCCACTGAAGCTTTCTTT. Translating gives CASSEQGQPTEAFF.

This clonotype was picked up many times. V is TRBV4-3 and J is TRBJ2-3, with no clear D. Looked up from germline, CDR1 is LGHNA and CDR2 is YSLEER. The V end lost 4 bases, the J end lost 0 bases, and 8 bases lay between the germline ends. The CDR3 has 14 residues. CDR3: CASSLEISTDTQYF. DNA of the CDR3: TGCGCCAGCAGCCTGGAGATTAGCACAGATACGCAGTATTTT.